These T cell receptor beta chains were read from a single sample in a study of immune evolution from preneoplasia to lung adenocarcinoma. The assay was immunoSEQ multiplex PCR, and TCRdb's table has in-frame clones only and misses some. The sample has about 3,600 clones; 70% to 85% are singletons. Specimen: FFPE adjacent normal lung tissue. The receptors derive from a person in their 70s with lung adenocarcinoma. CDR3s include the opening cysteine and the closing phenylalanine or tryptophan. The D gene is left open where the match is weak.

D	J	V	CDR3
NA	TRBJ1-1	TRBV6-1	CASSDSIQTTAFF
TRBD2	TRBJ2-4	TRBV7-9	CASSSLAGGNIQYF
NA	TRBJ1-2	TRBV7-9	CASSLAGRDKRTNYGYTF
NA	TRBJ2-7	TRBV28	CASSIQGGQYF
TRBD2	TRBJ2-1	TRBV30	CAWSPIAGVSEQFF
NA	TRBJ2-4	TRBV27	CASSVPGGIQYF
NA	TRBJ2-3	TRBV11-3	CASSSGMAETDTQYF
NA	TRBJ1-5	TRBV10-3	CAINRQAVDNQPQHF
NA	TRBJ2-7	TRBV2	CASSDSGYEQYF
NA	TRBJ2-3	TRBV7-2	CASSLERAIADTQYF
TRBD2	TRBJ2-1	TRBV7-7	CASSLVAGENNEQFF